A selection of T cell receptor beta chains follows, all from one sample in a study of blood T cell repertoires in COVID-19. This table comes from immunoSEQ multiplex PCR, and its TCRdb copy is limited to in-frame clones, with some not included. The sample lists more than 300,000 clones, around 84% seen once, with about 4.2% in the top ten. The sample taken for sequencing was PBMCs or T cells enriched from blood (not recorded which). The receptors derive from a man aged 25 to 45 who had recovered from COVID-19. Each CDR3 is given with its conserved first and last residue. Fields, in order: V gene, J gene, clone size, D gene, CDR3 DNA, CDR3 protein. A D gene is named only where the DNA matches it firmly. Size tells how often a clone was seen (once, few, many) or the class of an expanded clone, and some rows leave it out.

TRBV5-4	TRBJ1-2	.	.	TGTGCCAGCAGCTTACTGAACTTTAACTATGGCTACACCTTC	CASSLLNFNYGYTF
TRBV28	TRBJ1-5	few	.	TGTGCCAGCGTCTTAAGCGGGCTAAGGTCGGGCAATCAGCCCCAGCATTTT	CASVLSGLRSGNQPQHF
TRBV5-1	TRBJ1-4	.	.	TGCGCCAGCAGCCCACCGACAGCAACTAATGAAAAACTGTTTTTT	CASSPPTATNEKLFF
TRBV7-2	TRBJ2-6	.	.	TGTGCCAGCAGCGGAAGAGGAACATCCCGGGCCAACGTCCTGACTTTC	CASSGRGTSRANVLTF
TRBV7-9	TRBJ2-1	.	.	TGTGCCAGCAGCTCTGAACTTAGCGGTGCTGAGCAGTTCTTC	CASSSELSGAEQFF
TRBV19	TRBJ2-1	.	TRBD2	TGTGCCAGTAGTATGAGGCTAGCGGGTAGCTCCTACAATGAGCAGTTCTTC	CASSMRLAGSSYNEQFF
TRBV5-1	TRBJ2-1	few	.	TGCGCCAGCAGGCCGTTCTCAGGGAGGGGGTACAATGAGCAGTTCTTC	CASRPFSGRGYNEQFF
TRBV2	TRBJ1-3	.	TRBD1	TGTGCCAGCAGTGATTTGGCCAGGGGGCATCTCTCTGGAAACACCATATATTTT	CASSDLARGHLSGNTIYF
TRBV19	TRBJ1-6	.	.	TGTGCCAGTAGTATAGGAGGTTTTAATTCACCCCTCCACTTT	CASSIGGFNSPLHF
TRBV30	TRBJ1-5	.	.	TGTGCCTGGAATCAGGGCCGCAATCAGCCCCAGCATTTT	CAWNQGRNQPQHF
TRBV2	TRBJ2-7	.	.	TGTGCCAGCAGGGGGGCTGTTCGGGTGTCGGCCGAGCAGTACTTC	CASRGAVRVSAEQYF
TRBV18	TRBJ1-2	.	.	TGTGCCAGCTCACCACGGTTCGACGGACTGGATGGCTACACCTTC	CASSPRFDGLDGYTF
TRBV9	TRBJ2-5	.	.	TGTGCCAGCAGCGTGGAGGCCTGGAGTCAAGAGACCCAGTACTTC	CASSVEAWSQETQYF
TRBV12-5	TRBJ2-2	once	.	TGTGCTAGTGGGGTGAATGTGAGTCCCGGGGAGCTGTTTTTT	CASGVNVSPGELFF
TRBV14	TRBJ2-5	once	TRBD2	TGTGCCAGCAGCCGGGGACTAGCGGGGGGGCAAGAGACCCAGTACTTC	CASSRGLAGGQETQYF
TRBV28	TRBJ2-7	.	TRBD2	TGTGCCAGCACCCTAGCGGGGGGGTTGTACGAGCAGTACTTC	CASTLAGGLYEQYF
TRBV10-3	TRBJ2-7	few	TRBD1	TGTGCCATCAGTGAGGGGCAGGGGGCGAACGCCTACGAGCAGTACTTC	CAISEGQGANAYEQYF
TRBV5-1	TRBJ1-1	.	TRBD1	TGCGCCAGCAGCTGGCTGACAGGGGTGGATTCTGAAGCTTTCTTT	CASSWLTGVDSEAFF
TRBV30	TRBJ1-1	few	.	TGTGCCCGAGACCCCGGGTGGAACACTGAAGCTTTCTTT	CARDPGWNTEAFF
TRBV19	TRBJ2-7	.	.	TGTGCCAGTAGTATACGGGTCCTCTACGAGCAGTACTTC	CASSIRVLYEQYF
TRBV5-1	TRBJ1-1	.	TRBD1	TGCGCCAGCAGCAACCGGGACAGGGGAAACACTGAAGCTTTCTTT	CASSNRDRGNTEAFF
TRBV21-1	TRBJ2-6	.	.	TGTGCCAGCAGCAGAACCCCGGGACAGGCTCCATTTGGGGCCAACGTCCTGACTTTC	CASSRTPGQAPFGANVLTF
TRBV19	TRBJ2-7	.	.	TGTGCCAGTAGTATGAGTGGAGCCATCTACGAGCAGTACTTC	CASSMSGAIYEQYF
TRBV27	TRBJ2-7	few	TRBD1	TGTGCCAGCAGTTGGGGACAGATCTACGAGCAGTACTTC	CASSWGQIYEQYF
TRBV6-1	TRBJ1-6	.	.	TGTGCCAGCAGTGACGGGGATAATTCACCCCTCCACTTT	CASSDGDNSPLHF
TRBV12-3/TRBV12-4	TRBJ1-6	many	TRBD1	TGTGCCAGCAGGGGACAGTTTAATTCACCCCTCCACTTT	CASRGQFNSPLHF
TRBV25-1	TRBJ1-6	.	TRBD1	TGTGCCACCAATCGGGGGACAGTAAATTCACCCCTCCACTTT	CATNRGTVNSPLHF
TRBV6-5	TRBJ1-5	.	.	TGTGCCAGCAGTTACTCGAGATGGGCTCAGCCCCAGCATTTT	CASSYSRWAQPQHF
TRBV18	TRBJ1-1	.	TRBD1	TGTGCCAGCTCACCGGGACAGGGTTTGAACACTGAAGCTTTCTTT	CASSPGQGLNTEAFF
TRBV3-1/TRBV3-2	TRBJ1-1	.	.	TGTGCCAGCAGCCGAACAGGGATGAGCACTGAAGCTTTCTTT	CASSRTGMSTEAFF
TRBV19	TRBJ1-2	.	.	TGTGCCAGTAGTATGGGGATGGGGGCGTATGGCTACACCTTC	CASSMGMGAYGYTF
TRBV11-2	TRBJ2-2	few	.	TGTGCCAGCAGTTCCATACCGCCCGGGCAGGGGGGTATCACCGGGGAGCTGTTTTTT	CASSSIPPGQGGITGELFF
TRBV5-1	TRBJ1-4	.	TRBD1	TGCGCCAGCAGCTTTGGGACAGGGACTAATGAAAAACTGTTTTTT	CASSFGTGTNEKLFF
TRBV19	TRBJ1-5	.	.	TGTGCCACCCAGTGGGGGGGCAATCAGCCCCAGCATTTT	CATQWGGNQPQHF
TRBV4-1	TRBJ2-4	.	.	TGCGCCAGCAGCCAAGATGTCGAGACGCGGGTAATTAAAGCCAAAAACATTCAGTACTTC	CASSQDVETRVIKAKNIQYF
TRBV6-4	TRBJ2-2	.	.	TGTGCCAGCAGGGATTCGGGGGAAGGGACCGGGGAGCTGTTTTTT	CASRDSGEGTGELFF
TRBV7-9	TRBJ2-6	.	.	TGTGCCAGCAGCCCTAAGGGAGGTGGGGCCAACGTCCTGACTTTC	CASSPKGGGANVLTF
TRBV5-4	TRBJ1-2	.	.	TGTGCCAGCAGCTTGGGAGCCCCCGGGGACTATGGCTACACCTTC	CASSLGAPGDYGYTF
TRBV6-5	TRBJ2-5	once	TRBD1	TGTGCCAGCAGGGGGAGACAGGGACAGGTGGAGACCCAGTACTTC	CASRGRQGQVETQYF
TRBV4-1	TRBJ2-1	once	TRBD1	TGCGCCAGCAGCCAATCCGGACAGGACTACAATGAGCAGTTCTTC	CASSQSGQDYNEQFF
TRBV5-1	TRBJ2-1	.	.	TGCGCCAGCAGTTGGGGGACTCTAGGAGGCAATGAGCAGTTCTTC	CASSWGTLGGNEQFF
TRBV18	TRBJ2-7	.	TRBD1	TGTGCCAGCTCACGTACTCGACAGGGGGCGCAACACGAGCAGTACTTC	CASSRTRQGAQHEQYF
TRBV5-1	TRBJ2-1	.	TRBD1	TGCGCCAGCAGCTCGGGACAGTTTTACAATGAGCAGTTCTTC	CASSSGQFYNEQFF
TRBV11-2	TRBJ1-1	.	.	TGTGCCAGCAGCCCGATTGTGGGGAGCCCTGAAGCTTTCTTT	CASSPIVGSPEAFF